Shown below are 20 T cell receptor beta chains from a single sample sequenced in a study of T and B cells in COVID-19 patients. Each TRB amplification used about 250-550 ng of genomic DNA from blood. Multiplex PCR with BIOMED2 TRB-A/B primer pools amplified TRB rearrangements. TCRdb fed the multiplex PCR reads into MiXCR, producing one record per CDR3 protein. Found here are about 16,000 distinct CDR3 sequences, under 35% of them singletons; the top ten hold approximately 3.3%. The sample taken for sequencing was blood. These TCRs come from a human donor who had recovered from COVID-19.

This clonotype was seen a single time. The chain employs TRBV27 and TRBJ1-2; the D is unclear. The CDR3 totals 14 residues. Trimming removed 6 bases at V and 4 bases at J, with 15 bases between. Germline CDR1 and CDR2: MNHEY and SMNVEV (reference sequence). Written as DNA, the CDR3 is TGTGCCAGCAGCTTAGATCGGAGTGGCTATGGCTACACCTTC. Translating gives CASSLDRSGYGYTF.

This clonotype turned up a few times. V usage is TRBV14 and J usage is TRBJ1-4; 10 bases map to TRBD1. The V gene's germline CDR1 is SGHDN and CDR2 FVKESK. V shed 0 bases, J shed 7 bases, and the junction held 8 bases outside the gene matches. This CDR3 has 17 residues. The CDR3 DNA follows: TGTGCCAGCAGCCAAGATTTGGGACAGGGGCCGAGTGAAAAACTGTTTTTT. Protein product: CASSQDLGQGPSEKLFF.

This clonotype has a count of ten or more. This chain links TRBV27 with TRBJ2-7; D is perhaps TRBD2 (5 bases). V was clipped by 5 bases and J by 7 bases, with 15 bases between them. CDR1 is MNHEY and CDR2 is SMNVEV in the germline V gene (reference sequence). This CDR3 is 13 amino acids long. This CDR3 reads CASSLGPWEEQYF. The DNA for the CDR3 is TGTGCCAGCAGTCTCGGGCCCTGGGAGGAGCAGTACTTC.

This clonotype was observed a few times. The chain carries TRBV5-6 and TRBJ2-2; perhaps TRBD2 as D (6 bases). The V end was cut by 4 bases, the J end by 2 bases, with 12 bases between. Germline V CDR1 and CDR2: SGHDT, YYEEEE. The CDR3 spans 15 residues. CDR3 loop: CASSPPGLNTGELFF. The DNA for the CDR3 is TGTGCCAGCAGCCCACCGGGACTTAACACCGGGGAGCTGTTTTTT.

This clonotype came up many times. V gene TRBV6-1 combines with J gene TRBJ2-7, with 7 bases aligning to TRBD1. Germline CDR1 is MNHNS and CDR2 is SASEGT. This CDR3 has 13 amino acids. V shed 10 bases, J shed 0 bases, and the junction held 6 bases outside the gene matches. The CDR3 DNA reads TGTGCCACTCAGACAGGGACCTCCTACGAGCAGTACTTC. Protein sequence: CATQTGTSYEQYF.

In this sample, this clonotype is medium-sized. This chain connects TRBV6-2 or TRBV6-3 to TRBJ2-2; D is possibly TRBD1 (5 bases). The CDR3 is made up of 14 amino acids. Trimming shortened V by 4 bases and J by 4 bases, and 10 bases separated the two germline ends. The V gene's germline CDR1 is MNHEY and CDR2 SVGEGT. The CDR3 reads CASSWGVGTGELFF. In nucleotides, the CDR3 is TGTGCCAGCAGTTGGGGCGTGGGCACCGGGGAGCTGTTTTTT.

This clonotype was detected ten times or more. The rearrangement links TRBV12-3 or TRBV12-4 to TRBJ2-1; 7 bases fit TRBD1. This CDR3 is 14 amino acids long. V lost 1 base and J lost 6; bases outside the gene matches: 3. The CDR3 loop is CASSLEDRSNEQFF. CDR3 DNA sequence: TGTGCCAGCAGTTTAGAGGACAGGAGCAATGAGCAGTTCTTC.

The chain combines TRBV6-1 with TRBJ2-7; D may be TRBD1 (6 bases). The CDR3 loop spans 16 amino acids. Looked up from germline, CDR1 is MNHNS and CDR2 is SASEGT. V shed 7 bases and J shed 0 bases, with 19 bases lying between them. DNA of the CDR3: TGTGCCAGCATTTCTCCAGGGACACCGAGCTCCTACGAGCAGTACTTC. The encoded protein is CASISPGTPSSYEQYF.

The chain combines TRBV7-6 with TRBJ2-7, with 7 bases lining up with TRBD2. Germline loops: CDR1 SGHVS, CDR2 FNYEAQ. This CDR3 is 15 amino acids long. J was trimmed by 3 bases and V by 3 bases; bases with no gene match: 8. The CDR3 DNA reads TGTGCCAGCAGCTTGTATGCGGGAGAGGTCTACGAGCAGTACTTC. Its translation: CASSLYAGEVYEQYF.

This sequence joins TRBV6-6 and TRBJ2-1, with TRBD1 identical over 10 bases. The J segment lost 8 bases and the V segment lost 5 bases, leaving 9 bases of the junction unmatched. The CDR3 length is 15 residues. CDR1 MNHNY and CDR2 SVGAGI come from the germline V gene (reference sequence). CDR3 residues: CASSGRDRGSYEQFF. The CDR3 coding sequence is TGTGCCAGCAGTGGACGGGACAGGGGAAGTTATGAGCAGTTCTTC.

The chain links TRBV4-3 to TRBJ2-6, with TRBD1 matching 12 bases. Germline CDR1 is LGHNA and CDR2 is YSLEER. The CDR3 spans 18 residues. Trimming at V came to 4 bases and at J to 3 bases, leaving 7 bases not matched to a gene. CDR3: CASSRPGQGAGGANVLTF. The DNA for the CDR3 is TGCGCCAGCAGCCGACCGGGACAGGGGGCAGGTGGGGCCAACGTCCTGACTTTC.

The rearrangement uses TRBV5-4 and TRBJ2-7, with TRBD1 identical over 9 bases. Germline-derived CDR1 and CDR2 are SGHNT and YYREEE (reference sequence). The V gene end was trimmed by 3 bases and the J gene end by 2 bases; junction bases not matched to a gene: 6. The CDR3 totals 15 residues. The CDR3 sequence is CASSSGQGRPYEQYF. CDR3 DNA: TGTGCCAGCAGCTCAGGACAGGGGCGACCCTACGAGCAGTACTTC.

The chain couples TRBV7-9 to TRBJ1-5; D is undetermined. This CDR3 comprises 15 residues. Germline V gene data show CDR1 as SEHNR and CDR2 as FQNEAQ (reference sequence). Trimming left V 1 base short and J 3 bases short, with 10 bases between. The CDR3 DNA reads TGTGCCAGCAGCTTAGGATGGTCGGACAATCAGCCCCAGCATTTT. Protein product: CASSLGWSDNQPQHF.

This clonotype was counted many times. The chain links TRBV5-6 to TRBJ2-2; TRBD1 might be the D (5 bases). CDR3 size: 16 residues. V lost 3 bases, J lost 5 bases, and 17 bases lay in between. The V gene's germline CDR1 is SGHDT and CDR2 YYEEEE. The CDR3 loop is CASSSPARGHTGELFF. In nucleotides, the CDR3 is TGTGCCAGCAGCTCGCCGGCAAGGGGTCATACCGGGGAGCTGTTTTTT.

This clonotype has just one count. The chain joins TRBV7-2 to TRBJ2-5; perhaps TRBD2 as D (6 bases). Trimming removed 4 bases from V and 2 bases from J, with 14 bases in between. Looked up from germline, CDR1 is SGHTA and CDR2 is FQGNSA. The CDR3 is 15 residues long. The CDR3 nucleotides read TGTGCCAGCAGCTCTTATTTAGCGGCACAAGAGACCCAGTACTTC. Translating gives CASSSYLAAQETQYF.

This chain connects TRBV6-2 or TRBV6-3 to TRBJ1-5, with D uncertain. Deletions cut 7 bases from V and 9 bases from J, with 13 bases between. Germline CDR1 MNHEY, CDR2 SVGEGT. CDR3 length equals 12 residues. CDR3 amino acids: CASTAYPGPQHF. For the CDR3, the DNA is TGTGCCAGCACCGCTTATCCCGGGCCCCAGCATTTT.

The CDR3 is CATSERDSFTDTQYF. In DNA, the CDR3 is TGTGCCACCAGTGAGCGGGACAGCTTCACAGATACGCAGTATTTT. The chain combines TRBV24-1 with TRBJ2-3; D is perhaps TRBD1 (7 bases). Per the germline V gene, CDR1 is KGHDR and CDR2 is SFDVKD. V gave up 4 bases and J gave up 2 bases, with 12 bases separating them. The CDR3 is 15 residues long.

In its sample, this clonotype was seen many times. V gene TRBV30 combines with J gene TRBJ2-3; D uncertain. CDR1 is GTSNPN and CDR2 is SVGIG in the germline V gene (reference sequence). V was trimmed by 3 bases and J by 5 bases, leaving 9 bases between them. The CDR3 contains 12 residues. The CDR3 DNA sequence: TGTGCCTGGAGCCTACAGCAAGATACGCAGTATTTT. Protein sequence: CAWSLQQDTQYF.

This clonotype is medium-sized (0.01 to 0.1%) in the sample. J is TRBJ2-3 and V is TRBV29-1, with 10 positions matching TRBD2. Germline trimming cut 7 bases from V and 3 bases from J; bases unmatched to any gene: 7. Looked up from germline, CDR1 is SQVTM and CDR2 is ANQGSEA. The CDR3 has 14 residues. The CDR3 is CSAPAGGPTDTQYF. In DNA form, the CDR3 reads TGCAGCGCTCCAGCGGGAGGGCCGACAGATACGCAGTATTTT.

Only a few counts were recorded for this clonotype. In DNA form, the CDR3 reads TGTGCCAGCGGGGTTCTAGACGCCGACACCTTC. It translates to CASGVLDADTF. The rearrangement uses TRBV6-5 and TRBJ1-2; no clear D. Germline V CDR1 and CDR2: MNHEY, SVGAGI. The length of the CDR3 is 11 residues. With 8 bases removed from V and 12 bases from J, the gap between germline ends came to 16 bases.